What follows is one T cell receptor beta chain and its context. Its specificity is not known. One junction end disagrees with the germline gene, perhaps due to a read error. Germline V gene sequence: CDR1 SGHVS, CDR2 FQNEAQ. The CDR3 is 16 amino acids. The template was RNA from unsorted bulk tissue. This record belongs to a study of tumor and adjacent non-tumor tissue in lung cancer. Study observations and caveats: Shorter survival was associated with higher TCR diversity in tumors.

The library came from three nested PCR rounds adapted from ARM-PCR protocols. TCRdb passed the multiplex PCR reads through MiXCR, listing each CDR3 protein once. The table has roughly 150,000 distinct CDR3 sequences, approximately 66% seen once. The sequenced sample was lung tumor tissue. The receptor was isolated from a man in his 60s with small cell lung cancer. This chain uses TRBV7-8 with TRBJ1-1; a possible D gene is TRBD1 (5 bases). CDR3 sequence reads: CASSQRGREDRTEASF. The CDR3 nucleotides read TGTGCCAGCAGCCAAAGGGGCAGGGAGGATAGAACTGAAGCTTCCTTT.